The 7 T cell receptor beta chains in this list originate from one sample, sequenced in a study of shared clonotypes between healthy human individuals. The data were produced by immunoSEQ multiplex PCR, yet TCRdb's version contains in-frame clones alone and is incomplete. The sample lists approximately 980,000 clones, around 80% seen once, with approximately 1.5% in the top ten. Sequencing used memory CD4+ T cells sorted from blood. Indicated subset: CD45RA-negative fraction. Source of these receptors: a man younger than 30 in good health.

V is TRBV27 and J is TRBJ2-1; 7 bases map to TRBD2. Trimming took 1 base from V and 7 from J; bases not matched to a gene: 7. The CDR3 consists of 15 residues. Germline V gene lookup returns CDR1 MNHEY and CDR2 SMNVEV (reference sequence). CDR3 sequence (DNA): TGTGCCAGCAGTTTATGGGGGGAGGGGATTAATGAGCAGTTCTTC. This translates into CASSLWGEGINEQFF.

CDR3: CSVGGQALRYTF. CDR3 coding DNA: TGCAGCGTTGGGGGACAAGCGCTACGCTACACCTTC. This chain links TRBV29-1 with TRBJ1-2; TRBD1 might be the D (6 bases). The CDR3 has 12 amino acids. Germline loops: CDR1 SQVTM, CDR2 ANQGSEA. The V gene lost 4 bases and the J gene lost 9 bases, with 15 bases spanning the gap.

The chain has TRBV28 and TRBJ2-7; 7 bases map to TRBD1. Unmatched junction bases numbered 6, after V lost 3 bases and J lost 4 bases. This CDR3 is 14 amino acids long. Germline assignment: CDR1 MDHEN and CDR2 SYDVKM. CDR3 coding DNA: TGTGCCAGCAGTTTCGGGACAGTGGGTTACGAGCAGTACTTC. Encoded protein: CASSFGTVGYEQYF.

Turning to this clone: The same CDR3 arises from other DNA sequences in this sample as well. This chain connects TRBV27 to TRBJ2-7; 11 bases map to TRBD1. The CDR3 consists of 13 residues. Germline CDR1 reads MNHEY; CDR2 reads SMNVEV (reference sequence). V shed 6 bases and J 7 bases; nucleotides not matched to a gene: 5. CDR3: CASSRDRGYEQYF. CDR3 nucleotides: TGTGCCAGCAGCCGGGACAGGGGGTATGAGCAGTACTTC.

V and J are TRBV9 and TRBJ2-1; D perhaps matches TRBD2 (5 bases). Trimming took off 0 bases at V and 0 bases at J, with 19 bases between the two ends. The germline CDR1 and CDR2 sequences are SGDLS and YYNGEE. CDR3 length: 19 amino acids. This CDR3 is CASSVVPGLSPSSYNEQFF. CDR3 in DNA: TGTGCCAGCAGCGTAGTTCCGGGATTAAGTCCTAGCTCCTACAATGAGCAGTTCTTC.

This clone has only one observation. V is TRBV5-1 and J is TRBJ2-7; perhaps D is TRBD1 or TRBD2 (5 bases each). V lost 1 base, J lost 9 bases, and 20 bases lay in between. CDR1 and CDR2 from the germline V gene are SGHRS and YFSETQ. This CDR3 spans 15 amino acids. The CDR3 DNA reads TGCGCCAGCAGCTTGACCGGGGACCGCAAGGACGGGCAGTACTTC. Protein: CASSLTGDRKDGQYF.

V and J are TRBV4-3 and TRBJ2-7; unclear D gene. Trimming cost V 2 bases and J 5 bases, with 19 bases left between them. The CDR3 has 16 amino acids. CDR1 is LGHNA, CDR2 YSLEER, per germline. CDR3 sequence reads: CASSQWAVLTSNEQYF. For the CDR3, the DNA is TGCGCCAGCAGCCAATGGGCGGTTTTGACGAGCAACGAGCAGTACTTC.